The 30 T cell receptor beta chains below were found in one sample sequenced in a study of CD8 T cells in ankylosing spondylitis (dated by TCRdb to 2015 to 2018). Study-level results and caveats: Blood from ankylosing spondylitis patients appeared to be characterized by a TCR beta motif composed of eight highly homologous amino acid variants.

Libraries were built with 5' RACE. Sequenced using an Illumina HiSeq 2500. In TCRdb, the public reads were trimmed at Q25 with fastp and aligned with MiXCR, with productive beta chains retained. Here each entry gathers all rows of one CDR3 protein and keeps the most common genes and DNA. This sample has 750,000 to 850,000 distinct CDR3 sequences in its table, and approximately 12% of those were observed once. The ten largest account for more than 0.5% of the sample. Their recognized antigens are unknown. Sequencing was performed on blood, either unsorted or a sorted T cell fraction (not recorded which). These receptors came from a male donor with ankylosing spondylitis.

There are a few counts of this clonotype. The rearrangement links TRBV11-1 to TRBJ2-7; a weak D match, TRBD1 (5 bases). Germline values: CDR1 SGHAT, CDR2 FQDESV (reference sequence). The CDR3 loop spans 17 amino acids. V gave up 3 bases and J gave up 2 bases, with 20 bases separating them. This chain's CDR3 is CASSFLNYRWGAYEQYF. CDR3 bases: TGTGCCAGCAGCTTCCTTAACTACAGGTGGGGTGCCTACGAGCAGTACTTC.

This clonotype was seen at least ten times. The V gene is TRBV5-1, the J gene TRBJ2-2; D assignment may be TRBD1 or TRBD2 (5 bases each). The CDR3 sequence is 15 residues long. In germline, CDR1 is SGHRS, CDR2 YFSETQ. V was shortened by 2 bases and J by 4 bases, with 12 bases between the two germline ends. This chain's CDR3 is CASSFRGPSTGELFF. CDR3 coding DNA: TGCGCCAGCAGCTTTCGGGGACCCAGCACCGGGGAGCTGTTTTTT.

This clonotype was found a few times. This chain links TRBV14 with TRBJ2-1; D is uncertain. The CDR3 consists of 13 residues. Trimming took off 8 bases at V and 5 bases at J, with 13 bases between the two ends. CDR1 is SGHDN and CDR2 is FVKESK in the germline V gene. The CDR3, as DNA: TGTGCCAGCTCGGAACAAACGGACAATGAGCAGTTCTTC. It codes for CASSEQTDNEQFF.

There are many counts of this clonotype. This CDR3 is CASSKGGGSYEQYF. In DNA, the CDR3 is TGTGCCAGCTCGAAGGGGGGAGGATCTTACGAGCAGTACTTC. The chain joins TRBV27 to TRBJ2-7; D assignment may be TRBD1 or TRBD2 (6 bases each). Germline V gene lookup returns CDR1 MNHEY and CDR2 SMNVEV (reference sequence). Trimming took off 8 bases at V and 4 bases at J, with 18 bases between the two ends. The CDR3 covers 14 residues.

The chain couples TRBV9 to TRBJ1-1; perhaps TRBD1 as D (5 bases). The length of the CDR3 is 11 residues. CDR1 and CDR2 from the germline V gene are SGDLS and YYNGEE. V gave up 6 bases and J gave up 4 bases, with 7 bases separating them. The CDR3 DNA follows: TGTGCCAGCACCAGGGTCACTGAAGCTTTCTTT. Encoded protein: CASTRVTEAFF.

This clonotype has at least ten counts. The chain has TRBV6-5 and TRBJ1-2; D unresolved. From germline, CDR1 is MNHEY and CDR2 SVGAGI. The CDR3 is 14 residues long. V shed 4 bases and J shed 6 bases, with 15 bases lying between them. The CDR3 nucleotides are TGTGCCAGCAGTTCCGTAAGGCCTTCTCATGGCTACACCTTC. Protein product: CASSSVRPSHGYTF.

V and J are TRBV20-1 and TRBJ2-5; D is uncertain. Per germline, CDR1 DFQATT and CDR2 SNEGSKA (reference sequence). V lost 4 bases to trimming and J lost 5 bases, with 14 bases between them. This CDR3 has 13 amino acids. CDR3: CSAIAVPVETQYF. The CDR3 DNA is TGCAGTGCTATTGCGGTACCTGTCGAGACCCAGTACTTC.

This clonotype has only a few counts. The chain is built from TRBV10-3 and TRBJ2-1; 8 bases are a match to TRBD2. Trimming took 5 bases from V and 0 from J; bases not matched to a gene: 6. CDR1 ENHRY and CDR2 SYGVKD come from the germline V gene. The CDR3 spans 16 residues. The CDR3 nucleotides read TGTGCCATCAGTCGACTAGCGCCTAGCTCCTACAATGAGCAGTTCTTC. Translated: CAISRLAPSSYNEQFF.

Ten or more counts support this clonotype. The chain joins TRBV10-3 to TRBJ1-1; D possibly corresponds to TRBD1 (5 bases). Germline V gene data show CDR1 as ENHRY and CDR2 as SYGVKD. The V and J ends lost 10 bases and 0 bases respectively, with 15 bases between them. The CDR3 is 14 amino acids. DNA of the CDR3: TGTGCCACAGCCGGGAGACAGATGAACACTGAAGCTTTCTTT. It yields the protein CATAGRQMNTEAFF.

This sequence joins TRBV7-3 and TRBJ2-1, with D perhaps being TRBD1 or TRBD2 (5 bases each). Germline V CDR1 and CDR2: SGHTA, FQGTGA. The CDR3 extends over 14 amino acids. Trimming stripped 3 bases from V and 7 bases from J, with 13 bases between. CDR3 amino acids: CASSFAGTGNEQFF. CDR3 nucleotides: TGTGCCAGCAGCTTCGCCGGGACGGGGAATGAGCAGTTCTTC.

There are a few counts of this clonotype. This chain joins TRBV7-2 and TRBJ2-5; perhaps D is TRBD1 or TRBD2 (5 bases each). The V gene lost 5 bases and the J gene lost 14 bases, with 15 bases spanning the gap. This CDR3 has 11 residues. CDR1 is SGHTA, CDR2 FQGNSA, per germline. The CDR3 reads CASSLGTGYYF. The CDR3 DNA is TGTGCCAGCAGCCTCGGGACCGGATATTACTTC.

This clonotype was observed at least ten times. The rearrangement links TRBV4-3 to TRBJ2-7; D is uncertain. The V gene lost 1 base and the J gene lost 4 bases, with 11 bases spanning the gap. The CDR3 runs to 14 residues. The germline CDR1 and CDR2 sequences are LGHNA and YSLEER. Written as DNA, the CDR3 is TGCGCCAGCAGCCAAGCGGCGGCAGCTTACGAGCAGTACTTC. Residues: CASSQAAAAYEQYF.

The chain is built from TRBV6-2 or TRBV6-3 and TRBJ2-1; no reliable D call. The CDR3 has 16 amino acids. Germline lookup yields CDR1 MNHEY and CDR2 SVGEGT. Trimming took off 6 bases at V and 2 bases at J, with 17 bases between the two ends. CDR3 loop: CASSDHTIPPYNEQFF. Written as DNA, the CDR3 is TGTGCCAGCAGCGATCATACCATACCCCCCTACAATGAGCAGTTCTTC.

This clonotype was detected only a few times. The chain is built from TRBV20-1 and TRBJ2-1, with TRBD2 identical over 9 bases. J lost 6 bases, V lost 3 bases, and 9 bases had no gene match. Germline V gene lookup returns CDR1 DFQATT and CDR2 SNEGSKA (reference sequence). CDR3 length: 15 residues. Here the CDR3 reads CSASRLAVITNEQFF. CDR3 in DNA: TGCAGTGCTAGCCGACTAGCGGTGATTACCAATGAGCAGTTCTTC.

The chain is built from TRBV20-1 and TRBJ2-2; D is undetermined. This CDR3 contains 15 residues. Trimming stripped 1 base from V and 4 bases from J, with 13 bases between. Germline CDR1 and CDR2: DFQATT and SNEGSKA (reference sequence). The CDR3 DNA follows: TGCAGTGCTAGAGCCGCCGGATGGATCACCGGGGAGCTGTTTTTT. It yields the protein CSARAAGWITGELFF.

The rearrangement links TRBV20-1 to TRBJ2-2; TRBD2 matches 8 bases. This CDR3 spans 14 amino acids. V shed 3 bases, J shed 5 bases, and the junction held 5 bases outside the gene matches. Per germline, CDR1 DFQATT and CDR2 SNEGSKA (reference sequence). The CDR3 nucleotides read TGCAGTGCTAGGGGGACTAGGAAGACCGGGGAGCTGTTTTTT. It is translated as CSARGTRKTGELFF.

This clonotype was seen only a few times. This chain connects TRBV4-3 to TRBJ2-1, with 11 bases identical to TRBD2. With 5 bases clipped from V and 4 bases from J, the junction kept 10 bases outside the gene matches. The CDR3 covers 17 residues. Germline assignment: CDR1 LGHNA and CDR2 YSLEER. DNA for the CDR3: TGCGCCAGCAGCGCCAGAACTAGCGGGAGTGGTTACAATGAGCAGTTCTTC. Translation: CASSARTSGSGYNEQFF.

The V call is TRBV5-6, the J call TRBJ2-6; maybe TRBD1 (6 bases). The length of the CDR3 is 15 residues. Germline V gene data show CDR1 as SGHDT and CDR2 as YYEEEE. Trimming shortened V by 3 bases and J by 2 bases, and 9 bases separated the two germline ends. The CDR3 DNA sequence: TGTGCCAGCAGCTACAGGGACCCTGGGGCCAACGTCCTGACTTTC. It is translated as CASSYRDPGANVLTF.

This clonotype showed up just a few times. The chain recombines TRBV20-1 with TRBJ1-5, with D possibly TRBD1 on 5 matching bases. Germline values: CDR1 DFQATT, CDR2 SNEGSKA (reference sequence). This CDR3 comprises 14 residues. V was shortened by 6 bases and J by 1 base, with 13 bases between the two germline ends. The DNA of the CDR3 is TGCAGTGCCCACTACCCAGGGAGCAATCAGCCCCAGCATTTT. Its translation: CSAHYPGSNQPQHF.

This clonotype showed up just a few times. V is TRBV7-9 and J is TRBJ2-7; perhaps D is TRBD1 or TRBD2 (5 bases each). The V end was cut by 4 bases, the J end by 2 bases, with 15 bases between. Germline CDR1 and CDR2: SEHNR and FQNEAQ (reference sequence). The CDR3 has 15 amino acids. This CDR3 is CASSSKTRGPYEQYF. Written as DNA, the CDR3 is TGTGCCAGCAGCTCCAAGACTCGGGGCCCCTACGAGCAGTACTTC.

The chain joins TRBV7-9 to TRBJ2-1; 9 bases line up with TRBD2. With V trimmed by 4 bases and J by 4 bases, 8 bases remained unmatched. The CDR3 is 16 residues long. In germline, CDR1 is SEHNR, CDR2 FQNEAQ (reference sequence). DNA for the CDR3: TGTGCCAGCAGCTCCTCCCGGCGGGGGGGGTACAATGAGCAGTTCTTC. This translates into CASSSSRRGGYNEQFF. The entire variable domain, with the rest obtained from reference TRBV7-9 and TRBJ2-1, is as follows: DTGVSQNPRHKITKRGQNVTFRCDPISEHNRLYWYRQTLGQGPEFLTYFQNEAQLEKSRLLSDRFSAERPKGSFSTLEIQRTEQGDSAMYLCASSSSRRGGYNEQFFGPGTRLTVL.

The CDR3 DNA sequence: TGTGCCACCAGCGCGGGGGGGGGACTAGCGACCTACGAGCAGTACTTC. This sequence encodes CATSAGGGLATYEQYF. The V call is TRBV15, the J call TRBJ2-7, with 10 bases lining up with TRBD2. Germline CDR1 reads LNHNV; CDR2 reads YYDKDF (reference sequence). Trimming at V came to 5 bases and at J to 2 bases, leaving 9 bases not matched to a gene. The CDR3 extends over 16 amino acids.

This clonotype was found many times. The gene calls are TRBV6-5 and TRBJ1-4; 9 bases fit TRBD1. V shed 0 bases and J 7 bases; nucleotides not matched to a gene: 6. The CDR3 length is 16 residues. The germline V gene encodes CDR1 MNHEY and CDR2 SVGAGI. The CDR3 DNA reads TGTGCCAGCAGTTACTCGTTGGGACAGGGTACTGAAAAACTGTTTTTT. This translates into CASSYSLGQGTEKLFF.

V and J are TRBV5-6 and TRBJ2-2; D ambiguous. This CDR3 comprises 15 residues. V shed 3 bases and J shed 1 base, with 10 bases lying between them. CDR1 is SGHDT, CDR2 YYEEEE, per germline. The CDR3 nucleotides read TGTGCCAGCAGCTCCTACGCACAGAACACCGGGGAGCTGTTTTTT. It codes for CASSSYAQNTGELFF.

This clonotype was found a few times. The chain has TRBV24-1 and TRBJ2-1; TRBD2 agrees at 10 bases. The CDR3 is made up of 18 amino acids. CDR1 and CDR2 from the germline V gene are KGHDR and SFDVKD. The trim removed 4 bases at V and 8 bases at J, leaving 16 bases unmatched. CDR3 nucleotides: TGTGCCACCAGTGAGCCAAGGCCCAGCGGGGGGGCAGTCGATGAGCAGTTCTTC. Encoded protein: CATSEPRPSGGAVDEQFF.

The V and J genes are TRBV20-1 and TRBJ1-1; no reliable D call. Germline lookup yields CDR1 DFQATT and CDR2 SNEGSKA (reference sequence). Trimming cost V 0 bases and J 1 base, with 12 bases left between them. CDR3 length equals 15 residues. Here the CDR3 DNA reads TGCAGTGCTAGAGATCGCAGGAAGGCGAACACTGAAGCTTTCTTT. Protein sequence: CSARDRRKANTEAFF.

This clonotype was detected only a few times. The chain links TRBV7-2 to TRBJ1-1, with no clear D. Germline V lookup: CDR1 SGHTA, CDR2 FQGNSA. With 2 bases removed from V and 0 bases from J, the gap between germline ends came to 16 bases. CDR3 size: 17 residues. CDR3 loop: CASSLSAGGRMNTEAFF. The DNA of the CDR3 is TGTGCCAGCAGCTTATCGGCAGGTGGTAGAATGAACACTGAAGCTTTCTTT.

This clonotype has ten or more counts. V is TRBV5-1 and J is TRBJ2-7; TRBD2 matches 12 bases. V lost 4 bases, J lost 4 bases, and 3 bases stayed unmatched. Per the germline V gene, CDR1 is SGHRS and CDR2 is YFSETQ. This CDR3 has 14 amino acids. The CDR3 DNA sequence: TGCGCCAGCAGCATGACTAGCGGGGGATACGAGCAGTACTTC. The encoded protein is CASSMTSGGYEQYF. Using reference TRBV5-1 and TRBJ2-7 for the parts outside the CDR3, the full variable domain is KAGVTQTPRYLIKTRGQQVTLSCSPISGHRSVSWYQQTPGQGLQFLFEYFSETQRNKGNFPGRFSGRQFSNSRSEMNVSTLELGDSALYLCASSMTSGGYEQYFGPGTRLTVT.

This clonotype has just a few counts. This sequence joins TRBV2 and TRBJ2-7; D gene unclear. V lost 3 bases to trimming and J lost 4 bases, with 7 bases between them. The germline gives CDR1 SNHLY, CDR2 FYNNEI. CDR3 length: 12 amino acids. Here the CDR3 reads CASSDVPYEQYF. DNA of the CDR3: TGTGCCAGCAGTGACGTCCCATACGAGCAGTACTTC. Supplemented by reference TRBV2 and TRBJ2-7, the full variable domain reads EPEVTQTPSHQVTQMGQEVILRCVPISNHLYFYWYRQILGQKVEFLVSFYNNEISEKSEIFDDQFSVERPDGSNFTLKIRSTKLEDSAMYFCASSDVPYEQYFGPGTRLTVT.

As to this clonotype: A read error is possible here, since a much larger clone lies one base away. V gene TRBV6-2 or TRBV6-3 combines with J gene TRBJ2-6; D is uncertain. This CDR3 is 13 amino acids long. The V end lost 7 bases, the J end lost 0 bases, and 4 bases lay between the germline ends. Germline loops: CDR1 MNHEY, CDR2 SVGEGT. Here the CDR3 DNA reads TGTGCCAGCATTAACTCTGGGGCCAACGTCCTGACTTTC. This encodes CASINSGANVLTF.